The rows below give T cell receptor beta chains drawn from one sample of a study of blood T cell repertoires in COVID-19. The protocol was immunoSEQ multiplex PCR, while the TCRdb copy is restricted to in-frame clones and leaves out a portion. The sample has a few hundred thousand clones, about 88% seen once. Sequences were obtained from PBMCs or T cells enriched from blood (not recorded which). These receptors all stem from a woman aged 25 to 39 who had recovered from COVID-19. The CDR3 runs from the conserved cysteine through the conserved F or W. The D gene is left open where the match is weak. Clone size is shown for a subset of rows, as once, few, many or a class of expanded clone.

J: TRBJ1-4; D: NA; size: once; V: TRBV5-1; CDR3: CASNSGATNEKLFF; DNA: TGCGCCAGCAATTCGGGGGCAACTAATGAAAAACTGTTTTTT
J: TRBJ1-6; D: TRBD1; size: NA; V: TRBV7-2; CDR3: CASSLDGQGSYNSPLHF; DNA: TGTGCCAGCAGCTTAGATGGACAGGGCTCCTATAATTCACCCCTCCACTTT
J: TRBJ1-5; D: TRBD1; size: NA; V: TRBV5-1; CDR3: CASSLDMGQGQPQHF; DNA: TGCGCCAGCAGCTTGGATATGGGACAGGGACAGCCCCAGCATTTT
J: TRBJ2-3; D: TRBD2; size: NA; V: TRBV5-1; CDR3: CASSLTSGGRTDTQYF; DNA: TGCGCCAGCAGCTTAACTAGCGGGGGGAGGACAGATACGCAGTATTTT
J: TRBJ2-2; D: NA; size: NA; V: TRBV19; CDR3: CASSIKLGPGSTGELFF; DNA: TGTGCCAGTAGTATTAAATTAGGCCCAGGAAGCACCGGGGAGCTGTTTTTT
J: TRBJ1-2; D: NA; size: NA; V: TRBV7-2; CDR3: CASSLGRANYGYTF; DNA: TGTGCCAGCAGCTTGGGCAGGGCTAACTATGGCTACACCTTC
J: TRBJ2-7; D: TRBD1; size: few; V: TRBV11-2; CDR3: CASSRQGLEQYF; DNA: TGTGCCAGCAGCCGACAGGGATTGGAGCAGTACTTC
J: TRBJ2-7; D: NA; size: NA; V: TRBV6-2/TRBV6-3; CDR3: CASSYDRQLPAYEQYF; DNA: TGTGCCAGCAGTTACGATAGACAGTTGCCGGCCTACGAGCAGTACTTC
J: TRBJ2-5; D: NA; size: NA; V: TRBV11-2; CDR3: CASSRRRSQRETQYF; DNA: TGTGCCAGCAGCCGCCGGAGGAGCCAACGGGAGACCCAGTACTTC
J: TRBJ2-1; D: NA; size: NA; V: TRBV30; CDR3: CAWRQVPLYEQFF; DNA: TGTGCCTGGAGGCAGGTCCCGCTCTATGAGCAGTTCTTC
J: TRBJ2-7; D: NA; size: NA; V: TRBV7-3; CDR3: CASSPRPRDEQYF; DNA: TGTGCCAGCAGCCCCCGGCCCCGGGACGAGCAGTACTTC
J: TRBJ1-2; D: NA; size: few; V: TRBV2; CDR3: CATTEQGPLYGYTF; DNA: TGTGCCACCACAGAACAGGGTCCTCTCTATGGCTACACCTTC
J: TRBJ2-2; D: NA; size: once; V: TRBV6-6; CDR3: CASSLSPRRLHTGELFF; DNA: TGTGCCAGCAGTCTCTCCCCTCGGCGGCTCCACACCGGGGAGCTGTTTTTT
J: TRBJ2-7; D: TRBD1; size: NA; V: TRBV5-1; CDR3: CASSWSGGEITVEQYF; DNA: TGCGCCAGCAGCTGGTCAGGGGGCGAGATCACCGTGGAGCAGTACTTC
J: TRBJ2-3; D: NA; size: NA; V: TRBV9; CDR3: CASSVVPGTDTQYF; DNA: TGTGCCAGCAGCGTAGTACCAGGTACAGATACGCAGTATTTT
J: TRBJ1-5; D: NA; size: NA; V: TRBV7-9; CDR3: CASSLDRGGGNQPQHF; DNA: TGTGCCAGCAGCTTAGATAGGGGGGGAGGCAATCAGCCCCAGCATTTT
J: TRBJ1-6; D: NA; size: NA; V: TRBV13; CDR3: CASSVTGTYNSPLHF; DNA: TGTGCCAGCAGCGTCACAGGGACCTATAATTCACCCCTCCACTTT
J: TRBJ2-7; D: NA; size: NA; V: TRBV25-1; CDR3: CASSDRYEQYF; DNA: TGTGCCAGCAGTGACAGATACGAGCAGTACTTC